The 18 T cell receptor beta chains reported below all come from one sample, sequenced in a study of cytomegalovirus exposure and HLA in healthy donors (dated by TCRdb to about 2017). Libraries were constructed by the immunoSEQ multiplex PCR assay. TCRdb took this table from immuneACCESS and kept in-frame rearrangements with V and J called. Such tables lack part of the clones; where checked against another copy, unresolved V genes explain under half of the gap, and the rest is unexplained. This sample lists approximately 71,000 clones; roughly nine tenths were detected once. The ten largest make up about 3% of the sample. The material sequenced was PBMCs. The source of these receptors is a man between 18 and 35 years old in good health and CMV-seronegative.

The rearrangement joins TRBV19 to TRBJ2-3; no reliable D call. This CDR3 spans 13 amino acids. The V and J ends lost 4 bases and 6 bases respectively, with 11 bases between them. Germline CDR1 and CDR2: LNHDA and SQIVND (reference sequence). The CDR3 is CASSTLGLDTQYF. The CDR3 DNA reads TGTGCCAGTAGTACCCTAGGTTTGGATACGCAGTATTTT. Full variable domain (remainder filled in from reference TRBV19 and TRBJ2-3): DGGITQSPKYLFRKEGQNVTLSCEQNLNHDAMYWYRQDPGQGLRLIYYSQIVNDFQKGDIAEGYSVSREKKESFPLTVTSAQKNPTAFYLCASSTLGLDTQYFGPGTRLTVL.

In this sample, this clone turned up once. The CDR3 loop is CASSSSTSGSFVEQYF. CDR3 in DNA: TGTGCCAGCAGCTCCTCCACTAGCGGGAGTTTCGTCGAGCAGTACTTC. This rearrangement joins TRBV7-8 to TRBJ2-7; TRBD2 matches 11 bases. This CDR3 comprises 16 residues. V lost 4 bases and J lost 6; bases outside the gene matches: 11. Germline CDR1 is SGHVS and CDR2 is FQNEAQ. Full variable domain (outside the CDR3, taken from reference TRBV7-8 and TRBJ2-7): GAGVSQSPRYKVAKRGQDVALRCDPISGHVSLFWYQQALGQGPEFLTYFQNEAQLDKSGLPSDRFFAERPEGSVSTLKIQRTQQEDSAVYLCASSSSTSGSFVEQYFGPGTRLTVT.

The chain joins TRBV5-7 to TRBJ1-2; D possibly corresponds to TRBD1 (5 bases). TRBV5-7 carries the ORF label, with uncertain function. Trimming cost V 5 bases and J 8 bases, with 7 bases left between them. The CDR3 is made up of 10 amino acids. The CDR3 bases are TGTGCCAGCAGGGGGCAGGGCTACACCTTC. This encodes CASRGQGYTF.

The rearrangement joins TRBV28 to TRBJ1-5, with 8 bases fitting TRBD1. Germline V gives CDR1 MDHEN, CDR2 SYDVKM. The CDR3 is 16 amino acids. With 2 bases clipped from V and 4 bases from J, the junction kept 7 bases outside the gene matches. CDR3 coding DNA: TGTGCCAGCAGTTTAGGGGCAGGGGGCTGGAATCAGCCCCAGCATTTT. This encodes CASSLGAGGWNQPQHF. The complete variable domain, with remaining parts taken from reference TRBV28 and TRBJ1-5, reads DVKVTQSSRYLVKRTGEKVFLECVQDMDHENMFWYRQDPGLGLRLIYFSYDVKMKEKGDIPEGYSVSREKKERFSLILESASTNQTSMYLCASSLGAGGWNQPQHFGDGTRLSIL.

This chain uses TRBV4-2 with TRBJ2-1, with D perhaps TRBD2 (6 bases). The CDR3 has 18 residues. Germline loops: CDR1 LGHNA, CDR2 YNFKEQ. Trimming shortened V by 0 bases and J by 4 bases, and 19 bases separated the two germline ends. The CDR3 sequence: CASSQDPPGAEGYNEQFF. The CDR3 bases are TGTGCCAGCAGCCAAGATCCCCCTGGAGCGGAGGGTTACAATGAGCAGTTCTTC.

CDR3 coding DNA: TGTGCCAGCAGCTTAGCAGGCGGGGGAGACGAGCAGTACTTC. It codes for CASSLAGGGDEQYF. The chain uses TRBV7-8 and TRBJ2-7; TRBD2 matches 7 bases. In germline, CDR1 is SGHVS, CDR2 FQNEAQ. V gave up 0 bases and J gave up 5 bases; unmatched junction bases: 4. The CDR3 loop spans 14 amino acids.

The V and J genes are TRBV13 and TRBJ1-4, with a tentative D call TRBD1 (5 bases). Trimming left V 4 bases short and J 13 bases short, with 10 bases between. The CDR3 sequence is 11 residues long. Germline CDR1 and CDR2: PRHDT and FYEKMQ (reference sequence). The CDR3 nucleotides read TGTGCCAGCAGCTCGGGGGAACGACTGTTTTTT. As protein: CASSSGERLFF.

The rearrangement links TRBV28 to TRBJ2-2; 15 bases agree with TRBD2. V trimming: 3 bases; J trimming: 8 bases; junction bases outside the gene matches: 10. Looked up from germline, CDR1 is MDHEN and CDR2 is SYDVKM. The CDR3 covers 18 residues. As DNA, the CDR3 is TGTGCCAGCAGTTTTAGGACTAGCGGGAGGGCGTGGCCAGGGGAGCTGTTTTTT. Translated, it gives CASSFRTSGRAWPGELFF.

The CDR3 DNA follows: TGTGCCAGCTCCGGGGGGGCCGGCACAGATACGCAGTATTTT. Translated: CASSGGAGTDTQYF. The V and J genes are TRBV2 and TRBJ2-3; 8 nucleotides match TRBD2. The CDR3 loop spans 14 amino acids. V lost 8 bases, J lost 1 base, and 5 bases stayed unmatched. Germline values: CDR1 SNHLY, CDR2 FYNNEI.

V and J are TRBV5-1 and TRBJ2-7; 7 nucleotides align to TRBD2. The germline CDR1 and CDR2 sequences are SGHRS and YFSETQ. The CDR3 has 12 residues. The V gene end was trimmed by 7 bases and the J gene end by 6 bases; junction bases not matched to a gene: 7. This chain's CDR3 is CASYGEGGEQYF. CDR3 nucleotide sequence: TGCGCCAGCTACGGGGAGGGCGGCGAGCAGTACTTC.

The V call is TRBV29-1, the J call TRBJ1-2, with D unclear. This CDR3 region has 14 residues. Germline V gives CDR1 SQVTM, CDR2 ANQGSEA. V lost 0 bases, J lost 8 bases, and 16 bases lay in between. CDR3 residues: CSVEDSARGEGYTF. CDR3 nucleotides: TGCAGCGTTGAAGACTCTGCGCGGGGTGAAGGCTACACCTTC.

The J gene is TRBJ2-3, the V gene TRBV4-3, with TRBD2 as a possible D gene (6 bases). V was shortened by 4 bases and J by 2 bases, with 10 bases between the two germline ends. The CDR3 runs to 14 residues. CDR1 and CDR2 from the germline V gene are LGHNA and YSLEER. CDR3 residues: CASSLGGITDTQYF. CDR3 nucleotides: TGCGCCAGCAGCCTTGGGGGGATCACAGATACGCAGTATTTT.

This chain connects TRBV7-2 to TRBJ2-7; no firm D call. This CDR3 comprises 12 residues. Trimming took off 3 bases at V and 0 bases at J, with 3 bases between the two ends. Germline assignment: CDR1 SGHTA and CDR2 FQGNSA. Here the CDR3 reads CASSFLSYEQYF. CDR3 DNA: TGTGCCAGCAGCTTTCTCTCCTACGAGCAGTACTTC.

The chain couples TRBV4-2 to TRBJ2-1, with D possibly matching TRBD2 (6 bases). V was pared by 1 base and J by 1 base, with 17 bases between. Germline V gene lookup returns CDR1 LGHNA and CDR2 YNFKEQ. The CDR3 contains 18 residues. The CDR3 protein is CASSQGISGGRSYNEQFF. CDR3 DNA sequence: TGTGCCAGCAGCCAAGGGATTTCGGGTGGGAGGTCCTACAATGAGCAGTTCTTC.

The chain carries TRBV15 and TRBJ2-2; D is uncertain. V was clipped by 3 bases and J by 4 bases, with 9 bases between them. The germline V gene has CDR1 LNHNV and CDR2 YYDKDF (reference sequence). CDR3 size: 14 residues. CDR3: CATSSEVGTGELFF. The CDR3 DNA sequence: TGTGCCACCAGCAGTGAGGTGGGCACCGGGGAGCTGTTTTTT.

The chain joins TRBV25-1 to TRBJ2-3; 11 bases are a match to TRBD1. This CDR3 is built from 16 residues. Per germline, CDR1 MGHDK and CDR2 SYGVNS. V lost 8 bases to trimming and J lost 8 bases; unmatched junction nucleotides: 15. This chain's CDR3 is CASGPWDRGVVVTQYF. CDR3 DNA: TGTGCCAGCGGCCCCTGGGACAGGGGGGTTGTTGTTACGCAGTATTTT.

The chain carries TRBV5-6 and TRBJ2-1; 7 bases agree with TRBD2. Germline V lookup: CDR1 SGHDT, CDR2 YYEEEE. Unmatched junction bases numbered 2, after V lost 3 bases and J lost 5 bases. There are 13 residues in the CDR3. CDR3: CASSSGLNNEQFF. The CDR3 nucleotides are TGTGCCAGCAGCTCGGGACTAAACAATGAGCAGTTCTTC.

V and J are TRBV6-5 and TRBJ2-7; TRBD1 aligns across 9 bases. The V segment lost 4 bases and the J segment 3 bases; nucleotides outside the gene matches: 4. CDR1 is MNHEY and CDR2 is SVGAGI in the germline V gene. This CDR3 is built from 14 residues. The CDR3 sequence is CASSSDRGIYEQYF. The DNA for the CDR3 is TGTGCCAGCAGTTCAGACAGGGGGATCTACGAGCAGTACTTC.